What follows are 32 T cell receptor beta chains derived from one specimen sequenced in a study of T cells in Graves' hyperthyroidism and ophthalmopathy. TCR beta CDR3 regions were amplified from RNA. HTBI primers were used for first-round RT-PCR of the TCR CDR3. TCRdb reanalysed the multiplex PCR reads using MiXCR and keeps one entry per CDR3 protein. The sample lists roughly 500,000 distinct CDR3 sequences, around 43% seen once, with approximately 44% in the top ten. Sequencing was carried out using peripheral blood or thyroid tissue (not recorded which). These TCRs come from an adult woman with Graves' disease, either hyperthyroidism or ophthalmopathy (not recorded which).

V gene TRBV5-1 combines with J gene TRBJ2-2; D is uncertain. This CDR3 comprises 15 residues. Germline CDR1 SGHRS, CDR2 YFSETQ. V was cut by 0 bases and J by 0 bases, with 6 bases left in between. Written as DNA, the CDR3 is TGCGCCAGCAGCTTGGAGGTCGCGAACACCGGGGAGCTGTTTTTT. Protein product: CASSLEVANTGELFF. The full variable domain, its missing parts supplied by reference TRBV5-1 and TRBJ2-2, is KAGVTQTPRYLIKTRGQQVTLSCSPISGHRSVSWYQQTPGQGLQFLFEYFSETQRNKGNFPGRFSGRQFSNSRSEMNVSTLELGDSALYLCASSLEVANTGELFFGEGSRLTVL.

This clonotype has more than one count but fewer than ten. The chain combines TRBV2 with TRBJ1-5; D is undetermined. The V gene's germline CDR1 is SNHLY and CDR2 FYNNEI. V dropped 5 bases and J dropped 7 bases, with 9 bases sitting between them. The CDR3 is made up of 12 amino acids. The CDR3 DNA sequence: TGTGCCAGCAGTTTTCTTGTGCAGCCCCAGCATTTT. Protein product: CASSFLVQPQHF.

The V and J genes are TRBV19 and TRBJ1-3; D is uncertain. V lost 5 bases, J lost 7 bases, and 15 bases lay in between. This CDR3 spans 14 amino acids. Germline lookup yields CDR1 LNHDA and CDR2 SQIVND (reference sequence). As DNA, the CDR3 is TGTGCCAGTAGTGCGGGCCGTGTACTGAACACCATATATTTT. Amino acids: CASSAGRVLNTIYF.

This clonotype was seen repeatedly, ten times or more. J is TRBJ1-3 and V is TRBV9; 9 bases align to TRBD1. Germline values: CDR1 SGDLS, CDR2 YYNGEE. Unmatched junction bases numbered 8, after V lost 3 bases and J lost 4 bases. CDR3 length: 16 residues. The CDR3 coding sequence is TGTGCCAGCAGCGCTTACACAGGGGGCGAGGGAAACACCATATATTTT. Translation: CASSAYTGGEGNTIYF.

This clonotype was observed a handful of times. CDR3 amino acids: CASTDMGDTEAFF. CDR3 sequence (DNA): TGTGCCAGCACCGACATGGGGGACACTGAAGCTTTCTTT. The chain is built from TRBV25-1 and TRBJ1-1, with D tentatively TRBD1 (5 bases). The V gene lost 7 bases and the J gene lost 3 bases, with 12 bases spanning the gap. Germline V lookup: CDR1 MGHDK, CDR2 SYGVNS. The CDR3 is 13 amino acids.

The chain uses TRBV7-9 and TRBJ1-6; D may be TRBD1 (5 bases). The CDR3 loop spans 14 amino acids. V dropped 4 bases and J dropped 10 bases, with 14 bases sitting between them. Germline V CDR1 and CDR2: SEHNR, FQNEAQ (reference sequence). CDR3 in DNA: TGTGCCAGCAGCTCTGACGGGGGTAGATCACCCCTCCACTTT. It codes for CASSSDGGRSPLHF. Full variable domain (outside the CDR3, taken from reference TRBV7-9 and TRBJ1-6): DTGVSQNPRHKITKRGQNVTFRCDPISEHNRLYWYRQTLGQGPEFLTYFQNEAQLEKSRLLSDRFSAERPKGSFSTLEIQRTEQGDSAMYLCASSSDGGRSPLHFGNGTRLTVT.

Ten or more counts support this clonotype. CDR3 sequence: CASSQFYSNQPQHF. The CDR3 nucleotides read TGTGCCAGCAGCCAATTCTATAGCAATCAGCCCCAGCATTTT. The J gene is TRBJ1-5, the V gene TRBV3-1; D is ambiguous. There are 14 residues in the CDR3. The germline gives CDR1 LGHDT, CDR2 YNNKEL (reference sequence). V was shortened by 2 bases and J by 0 bases, with 5 bases between the two germline ends.

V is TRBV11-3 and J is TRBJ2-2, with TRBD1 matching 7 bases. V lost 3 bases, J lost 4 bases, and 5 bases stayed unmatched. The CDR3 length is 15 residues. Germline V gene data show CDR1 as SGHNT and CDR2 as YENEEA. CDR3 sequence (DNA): TGTGCCAGCAGCTTGGCCGGGACAGCCACCGGGGAGCTGTTTTTT. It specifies CASSLAGTATGELFF.

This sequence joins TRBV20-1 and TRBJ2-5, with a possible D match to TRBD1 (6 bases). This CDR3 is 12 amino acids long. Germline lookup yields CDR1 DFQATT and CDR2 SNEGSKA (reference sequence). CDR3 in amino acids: CRNRGQGWAQYF. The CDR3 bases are TGCAGGAACCGGGGTCAGGGGTGGGCCCAGTACTTC.

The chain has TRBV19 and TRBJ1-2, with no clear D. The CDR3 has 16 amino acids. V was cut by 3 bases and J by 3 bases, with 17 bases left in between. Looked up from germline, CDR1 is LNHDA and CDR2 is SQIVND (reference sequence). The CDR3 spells CASSMTPSDAYYGYTF. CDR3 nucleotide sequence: TGTGCCAGTAGTATGACGCCTTCCGATGCCTACTATGGCTACACCTTC.

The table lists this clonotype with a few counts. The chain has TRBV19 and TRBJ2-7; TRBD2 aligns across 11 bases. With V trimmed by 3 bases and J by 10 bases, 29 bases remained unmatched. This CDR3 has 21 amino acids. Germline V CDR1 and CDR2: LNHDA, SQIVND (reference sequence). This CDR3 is CASSIFYGGTLAGGEPGAQYF. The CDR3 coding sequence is TGTGCCAGTAGTATTTTCTACGGAGGGACCTTAGCGGGAGGGGAACCCGGGGCCCAGTACTTC.

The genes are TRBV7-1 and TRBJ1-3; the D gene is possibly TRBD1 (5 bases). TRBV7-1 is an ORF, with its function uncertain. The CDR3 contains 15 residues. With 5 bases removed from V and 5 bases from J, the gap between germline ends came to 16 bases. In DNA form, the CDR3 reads TGTGCCAGCAGCCGGACCTTCGACAGTAGAAACACCATATATTTT. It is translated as CASSRTFDSRNTIYF.

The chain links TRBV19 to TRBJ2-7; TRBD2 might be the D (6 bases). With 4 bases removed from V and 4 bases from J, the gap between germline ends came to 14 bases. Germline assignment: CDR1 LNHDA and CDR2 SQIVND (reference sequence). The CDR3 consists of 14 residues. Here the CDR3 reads CASSTGGPGYEQYF. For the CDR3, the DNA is TGTGCCAGTAGTACCGGAGGGCCCGGTTACGAGCAGTACTTC. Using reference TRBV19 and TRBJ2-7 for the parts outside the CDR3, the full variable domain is DGGITQSPKYLFRKEGQNVTLSCEQNLNHDAMYWYRQDPGQGLRLIYYSQIVNDFQKGDIAEGYSVSREKKESFPLTVTSAQKNPTAFYLCASSTGGPGYEQYFGPGTRLTVT.

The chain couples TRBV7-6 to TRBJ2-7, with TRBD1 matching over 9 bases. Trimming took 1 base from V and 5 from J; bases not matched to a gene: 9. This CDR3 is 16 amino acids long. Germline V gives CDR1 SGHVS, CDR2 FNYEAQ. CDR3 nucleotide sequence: TGTGCCAGCAGCTTAGTCCCGGACAGGGGTTCCCACGAGCAGTACTTC. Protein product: CASSLVPDRGSHEQYF.

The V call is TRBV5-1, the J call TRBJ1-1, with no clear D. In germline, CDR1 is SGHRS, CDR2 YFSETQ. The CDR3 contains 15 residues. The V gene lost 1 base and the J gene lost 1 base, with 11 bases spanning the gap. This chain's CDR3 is CASSLFGPQNTEAFF. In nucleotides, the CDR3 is TGCGCCAGCAGCTTGTTCGGTCCCCAGAACACTGAAGCTTTCTTT.

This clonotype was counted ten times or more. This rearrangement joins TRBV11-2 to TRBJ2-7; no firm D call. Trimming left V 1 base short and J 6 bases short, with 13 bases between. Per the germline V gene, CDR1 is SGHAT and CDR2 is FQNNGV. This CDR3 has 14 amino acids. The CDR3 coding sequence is TGTGCCAGCAGCTTAGGGCTAGAGAGAGTCGAGCAGTACTTC. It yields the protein CASSLGLERVEQYF.

CDR3 sequence (DNA): TGTGCCAGCAGCCAAGATATGAGGGACCCCACTTCCTACGAGCAGTACTTC. Its protein is CASSQDMRDPTSYEQYF. The J gene is TRBJ2-7, the V gene TRBV14; D assignment may be TRBD1 or TRBD2 (5 bases each). Germline-derived CDR1 and CDR2 are SGHDN and FVKESK. This CDR3 has 17 residues. Trimming cost V 0 bases and J 1 base, with 16 bases left between them.

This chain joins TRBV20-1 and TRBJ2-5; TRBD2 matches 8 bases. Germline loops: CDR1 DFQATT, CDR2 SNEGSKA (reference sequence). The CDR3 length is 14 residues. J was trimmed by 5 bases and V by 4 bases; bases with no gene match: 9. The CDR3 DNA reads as TGCAGTGCTATACCGATTGCGGGAGGTGAGACCCAGTACTTC. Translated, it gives CSAIPIAGGETQYF.

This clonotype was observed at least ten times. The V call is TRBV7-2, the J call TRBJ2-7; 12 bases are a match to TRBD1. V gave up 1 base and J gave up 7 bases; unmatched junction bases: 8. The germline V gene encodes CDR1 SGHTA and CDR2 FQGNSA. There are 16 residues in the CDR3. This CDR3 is CASSLEVGQGAWEQYF. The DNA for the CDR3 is TGTGCCAGCAGCTTAGAAGTGGGACAGGGGGCTTGGGAGCAGTACTTC.

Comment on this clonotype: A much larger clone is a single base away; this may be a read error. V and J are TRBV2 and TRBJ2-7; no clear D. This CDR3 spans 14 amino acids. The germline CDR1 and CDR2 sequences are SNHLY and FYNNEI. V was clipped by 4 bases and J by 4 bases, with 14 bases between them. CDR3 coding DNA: TGTGCCAGCAGTGGTCCCGGCCGGATATACGAGCAGTACTTC. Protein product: CASSGPGRIYEQYF.

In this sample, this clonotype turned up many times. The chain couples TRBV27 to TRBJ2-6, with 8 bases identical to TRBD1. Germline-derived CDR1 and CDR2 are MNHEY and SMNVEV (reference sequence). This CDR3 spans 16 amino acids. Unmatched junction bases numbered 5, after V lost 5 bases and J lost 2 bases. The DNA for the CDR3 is TGTGCCAGCAGTCCCCTGACAGGGGCTGGGGCCAACGTCCTGACTTTC. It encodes CASSPLTGAGANVLTF.

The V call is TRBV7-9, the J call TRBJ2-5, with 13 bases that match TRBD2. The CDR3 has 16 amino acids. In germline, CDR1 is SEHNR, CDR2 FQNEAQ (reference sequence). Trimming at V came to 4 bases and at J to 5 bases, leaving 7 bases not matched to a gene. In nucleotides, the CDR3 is TGTGCCAGCAGCTCGGGACTAGCGGGGATGACTGAGACCCAGTACTTC. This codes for CASSSGLAGMTETQYF. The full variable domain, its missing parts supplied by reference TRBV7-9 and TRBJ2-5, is DTGVSQNPRHKITKRGQNVTFRCDPISEHNRLYWYRQTLGQGPEFLTYFQNEAQLEKSRLLSDRFSAERPKGSFSTLEIQRTEQGDSAMYLCASSSGLAGMTETQYFGPGTRLLVL.

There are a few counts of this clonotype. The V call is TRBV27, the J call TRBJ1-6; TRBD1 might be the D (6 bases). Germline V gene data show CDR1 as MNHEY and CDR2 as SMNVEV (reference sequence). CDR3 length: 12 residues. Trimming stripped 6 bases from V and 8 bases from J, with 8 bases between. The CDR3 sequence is CASRDSYSPLHF. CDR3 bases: TGTGCCAGCAGGGACAGTTATTCACCCCTCCACTTT.

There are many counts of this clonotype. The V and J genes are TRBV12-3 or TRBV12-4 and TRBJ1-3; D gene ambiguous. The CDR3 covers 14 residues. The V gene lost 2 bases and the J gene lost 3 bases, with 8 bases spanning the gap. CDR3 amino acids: CASSLIASGNTIYF. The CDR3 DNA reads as TGTGCCAGCAGTTTAATCGCCAGTGGAAACACCATATATTTT.

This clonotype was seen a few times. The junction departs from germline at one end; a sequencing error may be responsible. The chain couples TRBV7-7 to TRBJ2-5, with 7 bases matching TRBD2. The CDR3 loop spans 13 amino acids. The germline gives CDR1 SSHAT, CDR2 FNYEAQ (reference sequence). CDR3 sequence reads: CASSPGGQETQYF. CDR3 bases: TGTGCTAGCAGCCCGGGAGGACAAGAGACCCAGTACTTC.

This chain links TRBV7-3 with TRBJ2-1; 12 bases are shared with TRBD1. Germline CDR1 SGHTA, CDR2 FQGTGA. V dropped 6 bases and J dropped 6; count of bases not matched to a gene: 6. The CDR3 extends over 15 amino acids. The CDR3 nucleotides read TGTGCCAGCAGGACCGGGACAGGGGGCCGCAATGAGCAGTTCTTC. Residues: CASRTGTGGRNEQFF.

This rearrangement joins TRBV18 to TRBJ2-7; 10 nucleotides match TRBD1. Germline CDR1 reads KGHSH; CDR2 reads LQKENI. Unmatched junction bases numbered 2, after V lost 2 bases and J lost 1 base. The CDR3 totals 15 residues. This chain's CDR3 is CASSPGTGVSYEQYF. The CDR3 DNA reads TGTGCCAGCTCACCAGGGACAGGGGTTTCCTACGAGCAGTACTTC.

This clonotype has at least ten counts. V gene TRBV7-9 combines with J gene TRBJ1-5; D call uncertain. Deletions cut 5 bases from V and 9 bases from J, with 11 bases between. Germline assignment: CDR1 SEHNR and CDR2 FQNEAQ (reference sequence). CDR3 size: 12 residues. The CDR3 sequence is CASSAAAGPQHF. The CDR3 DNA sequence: TGTGCCAGCAGCGCCGCCGCGGGGCCCCAGCATTTT.

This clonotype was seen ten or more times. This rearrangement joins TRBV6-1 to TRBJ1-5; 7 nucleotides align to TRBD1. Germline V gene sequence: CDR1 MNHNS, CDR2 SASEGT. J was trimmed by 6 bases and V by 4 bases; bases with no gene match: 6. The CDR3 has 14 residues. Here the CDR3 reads CASSVTGVGQPQHF. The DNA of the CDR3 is TGTGCCAGCAGTGTCACAGGGGTGGGTCAGCCCCAGCATTTT.

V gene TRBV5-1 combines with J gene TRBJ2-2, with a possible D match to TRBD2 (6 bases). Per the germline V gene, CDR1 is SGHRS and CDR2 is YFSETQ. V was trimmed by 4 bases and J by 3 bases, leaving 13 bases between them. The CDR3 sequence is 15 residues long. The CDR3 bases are TGCGCCAGCAGCCCGGCGGAGGGATACACCGGGGAGCTGTTTTTT. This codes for CASSPAEGYTGELFF.

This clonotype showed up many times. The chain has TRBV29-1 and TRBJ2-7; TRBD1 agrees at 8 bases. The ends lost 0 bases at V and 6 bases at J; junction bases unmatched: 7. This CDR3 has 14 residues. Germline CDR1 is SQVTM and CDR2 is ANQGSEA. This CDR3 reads CSVEDGPTGVEQYF. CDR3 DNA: TGCAGCGTTGAAGATGGCCCGACAGGGGTCGAGCAGTACTTC.

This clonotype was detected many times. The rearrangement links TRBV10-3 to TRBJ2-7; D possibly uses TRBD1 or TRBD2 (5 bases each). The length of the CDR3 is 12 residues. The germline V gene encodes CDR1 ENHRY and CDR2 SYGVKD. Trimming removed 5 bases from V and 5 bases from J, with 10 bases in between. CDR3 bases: TGTGCCATCAGTCCTCAGGGACACGAGCAGTACTTC. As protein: CAISPQGHEQYF.